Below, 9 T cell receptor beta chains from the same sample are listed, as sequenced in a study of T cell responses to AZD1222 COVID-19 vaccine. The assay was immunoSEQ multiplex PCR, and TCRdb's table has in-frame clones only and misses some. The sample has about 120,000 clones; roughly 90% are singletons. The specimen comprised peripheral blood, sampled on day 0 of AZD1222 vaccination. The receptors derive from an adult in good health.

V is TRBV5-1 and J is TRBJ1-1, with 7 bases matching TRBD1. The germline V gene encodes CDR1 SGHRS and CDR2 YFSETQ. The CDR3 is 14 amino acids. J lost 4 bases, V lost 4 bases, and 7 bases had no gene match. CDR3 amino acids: CASSEGAWSTEAFF. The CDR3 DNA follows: TGCGCCAGCAGCGAGGGGGCGTGGAGCACTGAAGCTTTCTTT.

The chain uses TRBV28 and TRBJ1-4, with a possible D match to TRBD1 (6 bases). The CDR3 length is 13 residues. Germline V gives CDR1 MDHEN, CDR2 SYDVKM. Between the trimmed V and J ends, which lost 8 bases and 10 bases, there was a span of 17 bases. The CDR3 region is CASRNPGHGKLFF. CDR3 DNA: TGTGCCAGCCGGAACCCGGGACACGGAAAACTGTTTTTT.

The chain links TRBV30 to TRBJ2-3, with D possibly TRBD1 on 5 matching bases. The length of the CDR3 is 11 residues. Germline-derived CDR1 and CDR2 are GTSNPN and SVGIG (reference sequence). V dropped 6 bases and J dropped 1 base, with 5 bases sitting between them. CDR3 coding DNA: TGTGCCTGCAGGGGCACAGATACGCAGTATTTT. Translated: CACRGTDTQYF.

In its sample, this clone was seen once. CDR3 nucleotides: TGTGCCAGCAGCTTAAGTCGGCCCCACAATCAGCCCCAGCATTTT. It yields the protein CASSLSRPHNQPQHF. This sequence joins TRBV11-3 and TRBJ1-5; D is unresolved. The germline V and J ends were trimmed by 2 bases and 3 bases, with 11 bases remaining between them. This CDR3 has 15 residues. CDR1 SGHNT and CDR2 YENEEA come from the germline V gene.

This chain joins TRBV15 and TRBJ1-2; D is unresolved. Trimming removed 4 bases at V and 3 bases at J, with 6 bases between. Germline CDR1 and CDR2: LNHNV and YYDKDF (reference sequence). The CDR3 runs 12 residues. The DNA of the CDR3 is TGTGCCACCAGCATCAGTCACTATGGCTACACCTTC. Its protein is CATSISHYGYTF.

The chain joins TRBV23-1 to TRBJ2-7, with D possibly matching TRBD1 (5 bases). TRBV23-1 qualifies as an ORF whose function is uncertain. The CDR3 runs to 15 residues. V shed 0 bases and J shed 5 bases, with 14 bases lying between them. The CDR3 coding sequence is TGCGCCAGCAGTCAATCAAGGCAGGGAAGTAACGAGCAGTACTTC. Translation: CASSQSRQGSNEQYF.

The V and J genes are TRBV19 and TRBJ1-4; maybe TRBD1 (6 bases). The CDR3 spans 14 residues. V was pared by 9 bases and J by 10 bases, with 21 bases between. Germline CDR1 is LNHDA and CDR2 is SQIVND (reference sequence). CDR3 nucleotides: TGTGCCAGCCGAAATACAGGGAGATTGGGAAAACTGTTTTTT. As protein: CASRNTGRLGKLFF.

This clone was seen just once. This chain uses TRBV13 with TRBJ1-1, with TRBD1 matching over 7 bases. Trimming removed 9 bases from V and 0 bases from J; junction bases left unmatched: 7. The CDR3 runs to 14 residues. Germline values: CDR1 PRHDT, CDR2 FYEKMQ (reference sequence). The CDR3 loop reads CASRQTGLNTEAFF. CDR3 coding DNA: TGTGCCAGTAGACAGACAGGGTTGAACACTGAAGCTTTCTTT.

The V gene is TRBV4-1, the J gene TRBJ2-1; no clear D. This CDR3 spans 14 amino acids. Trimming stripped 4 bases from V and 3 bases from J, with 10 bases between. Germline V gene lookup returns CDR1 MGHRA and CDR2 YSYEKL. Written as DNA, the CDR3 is TGCGCCAGCAGCCCCCGCGAAGGCTACAATGAGCAGTTCTTC. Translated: CASSPREGYNEQFF.